This T cell receptor beta chain comes out of a study of cytomegalovirus exposure and HLA in healthy donors. Study findings and constraints: Across donors, most TCRs were seen rarely, yet some public ones were widespread. Researchers left out some V segments, among them TRBV6-2 and TRBV6-3, as indistinguishable. Only CMV serostatus was available as immune exposure information. Altogether, around 160 TCR beta chains were recorded as cytomegalovirus-associated.

A note on this clone: Its target is unknown.

In the PCR, 60 Vbeta and 13 Jbeta primers were used. Profiling relied on immunoSEQ multiplex PCR, and the TCRdb table lists in-frame clones only, not all of them. Among 100,000 to 150,000 clones listed, approximately 71% were seen once. Per germline, CDR1 SGHDN and CDR2 FVKESK. This CDR3 region has 16 residues. Between the trimmed V and J ends, which lost 0 bases and 0 bases, there was a span of 8 bases. The sequenced sample consisted of PBMCs. This TCR came from a woman between 50 and 59 years old in good health and CMV-seronegative. The rearrangement links TRBV14 to TRBJ2-2; the D gene is possibly TRBD2 (5 bases). CDR3 sequence reads: CASSQESGSNTGELFF. CDR3 in DNA: TGTGCCAGCAGCCAAGAGTCGGGATCGAACACCGGGGAGCTGTTTTTT.